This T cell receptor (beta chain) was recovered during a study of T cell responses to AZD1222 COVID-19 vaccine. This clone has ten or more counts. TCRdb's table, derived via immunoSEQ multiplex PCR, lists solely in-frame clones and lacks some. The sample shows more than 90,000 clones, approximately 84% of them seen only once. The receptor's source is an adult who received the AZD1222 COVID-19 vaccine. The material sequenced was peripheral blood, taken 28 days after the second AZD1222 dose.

This CDR3 reads CASSSGGGYTF. CDR3 sequence (DNA): TGTGCCAGCAGCTCGGGGGGTGGCTACACCTTC. This chain uses TRBV9 with TRBJ1-2; D may be TRBD1 (5 bases). CDR3 length: 11 amino acids. With 4 bases removed from V and 7 bases from J, the gap between germline ends came to 8 bases. Germline V CDR1 and CDR2: SGDLS, YYNGEE.